This T cell receptor (beta chain) was recorded in a study of CD8 T cells in ankylosing spondylitis. Findings and caveats of the study: Reportedly, disease-linked clones are significantly enriched in ankylosing spondylitis patients' matched synovial fluid.

Worth noting for this clonotype: As yet, its antigen is unknown.

A single record per CDR3 protein comes from TCRdb applying MiXCR to the 5' RACE reads. The sample records 30,000 to 35,000 distinct CDR3 sequences, under 40% being singletons. J gave up 6 bases and V 0 bases, and 9 bases lay outside the gene matches. This CDR3 has 16 residues. Looked up from germline, CDR1 is DFQATT and CDR2 is SNEGSKA (reference sequence). This clonotype originated in a male donor with ankylosing spondylitis. The rearrangement uses TRBV20-1 and TRBJ1-5, with 9 bases matching TRBD1. Sequencing input: synovial fluid, either unsorted or a sorted T cell fraction (not recorded which). The CDR3 spells CSARDWGQGPGQPQHF. CDR3 bases: TGCAGTGCTAGAGATTGGGGACAGGGACCCGGTCAGCCCCAGCATTTT.